The 3 T cell receptor beta chains presented below share a single source sample, sequenced in a study of T cells in Graves' hyperthyroidism and ophthalmopathy. The CDR3 regions of TCR beta were amplified from RNA transcripts. A set of HTBI primers served as the primers for a first-round RT-PCR of the TCR CDR3. TCRdb itself ran the multiplex PCR reads through MiXCR, one entry per CDR3 protein. Among approximately 610,000 distinct CDR3 sequences listed, roughly 14% were seen once. Sequencing was done on a sample of blood. The source is a woman aged 40-49 years with Graves' ophthalmopathy.

This clonotype was counted ten times or more. The chain employs TRBV30 and TRBJ1-1; D ambiguous. The CDR3 sequence is 13 residues long. Deletions cut 2 bases from V and 5 bases from J, with 12 bases between. The germline CDR1 and CDR2 sequences are GTSNPN and SVGIG (reference sequence). Here the CDR3 reads CAWSPNVRTEAFF. The DNA for the CDR3 is TGTGCCTGGAGTCCTAACGTGAGAACTGAAGCTTTCTTT.

This clonotype was found many times. DNA for the CDR3: TGTGCCAGCAGCTTAGGGGGAGACAGGGGAGCTTTCTTT. Translated, it gives CASSLGGDRGAFF. The rearrangement links TRBV7-2 to TRBJ1-1, with 8 bases matching TRBD1. The germline CDR1 and CDR2 sequences are SGHTA and FQGNSA. The CDR3 consists of 13 residues. Trimming took 1 base from V and 10 from J; bases not matched to a gene: 5.

The table lists this clonotype with many counts. The rearrangement joins TRBV6-5 to TRBJ2-5; D is uncertain. The CDR3 is 13 amino acids. V lost 2 bases and J lost 1, with 5 bases in between. CDR1 is MNHEY and CDR2 is SVGAGI in the germline V gene. CDR3 amino acids: CASSYRAQETQYF. In nucleotides, the CDR3 is TGTGCCAGCAGTTACAGGGCCCAAGAGACCCAGTACTTC.